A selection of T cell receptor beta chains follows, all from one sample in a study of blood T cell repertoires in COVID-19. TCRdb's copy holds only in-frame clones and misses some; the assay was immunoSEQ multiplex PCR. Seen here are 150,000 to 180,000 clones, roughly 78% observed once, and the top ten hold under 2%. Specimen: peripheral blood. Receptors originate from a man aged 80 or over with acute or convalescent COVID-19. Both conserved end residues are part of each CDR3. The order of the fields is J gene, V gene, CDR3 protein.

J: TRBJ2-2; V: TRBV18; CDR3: CASSPDSRGTNTGELFF
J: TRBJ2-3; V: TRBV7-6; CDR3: CASSLGAGGHTDTQYF
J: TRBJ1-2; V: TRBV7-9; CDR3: CASSGRDRGNGYTF
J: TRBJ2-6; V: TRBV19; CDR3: CATRDGGNNLWANVLTF
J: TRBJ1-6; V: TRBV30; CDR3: CAWGLLFSSPLHF
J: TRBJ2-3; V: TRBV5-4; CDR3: CASSPRRAGTDTQYF
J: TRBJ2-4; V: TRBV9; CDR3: CASSVWCAGGPTKNIQYF
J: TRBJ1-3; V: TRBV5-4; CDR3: CASSLPGYSGNTIYF
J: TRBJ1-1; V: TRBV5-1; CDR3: CASSTGQVTEAFF
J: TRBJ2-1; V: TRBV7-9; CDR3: CASTLTARGYYNEQFF
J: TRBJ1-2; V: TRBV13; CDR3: CASSLQGESYGYTF
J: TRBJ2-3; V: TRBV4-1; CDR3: CASSQLQGGGADTQYF
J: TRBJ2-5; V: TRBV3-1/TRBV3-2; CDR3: CASSQEGGAGGETQYF
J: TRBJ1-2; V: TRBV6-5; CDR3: CASSYADSGWDGYTF
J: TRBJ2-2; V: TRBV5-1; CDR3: CASRRGQDTGELFF
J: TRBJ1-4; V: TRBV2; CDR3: CASNREVEKLFF
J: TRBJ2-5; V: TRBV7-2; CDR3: CAVDDRLAGLSGTQYF
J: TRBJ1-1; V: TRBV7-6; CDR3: CASGADTNTEAFF
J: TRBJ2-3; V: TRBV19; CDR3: CASKVGHSTDTQYF
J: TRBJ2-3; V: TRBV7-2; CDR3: CASRADPRSTDTQYF
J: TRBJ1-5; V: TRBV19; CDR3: CASSIVGRKSSNQPQHF
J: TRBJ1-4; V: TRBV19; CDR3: CASSNAAGQLNEKLFF
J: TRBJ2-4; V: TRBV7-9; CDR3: CASSTLGQGENIQYF
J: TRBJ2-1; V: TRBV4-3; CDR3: CASSPRLVLYNEQFF
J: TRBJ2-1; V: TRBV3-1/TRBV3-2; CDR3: CASSGGGGAYNEQFF
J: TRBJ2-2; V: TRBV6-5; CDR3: CASSKSANTGELFF
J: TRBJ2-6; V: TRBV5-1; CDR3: CASSLRPQGVSSGANVLTF
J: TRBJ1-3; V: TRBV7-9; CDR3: CASSPRGSGNTIYF
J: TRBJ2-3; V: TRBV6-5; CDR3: CASSLTSPEHTQYF
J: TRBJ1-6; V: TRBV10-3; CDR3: CAISESSSSYNSPLHF
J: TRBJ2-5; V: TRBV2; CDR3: CASSEAGASGETQYF